Reported below is one TCR beta chain. No antigen is known for it. Sequenced by immunoSEQ multiplex PCR; TCRdb stores in-frame clones only, minus some. The data show about 18,000 clones, more than 65% seen once. This entry belongs to a study of vaccination effects on CD4 cells after COVID-19. Study as a whole: Early after vaccination, and again late, a few convalescent patients were sampled.

Antigen-specific CD4+ T cells expanded by the ViraFEST assay with viral peptide pools were then sequenced. After roughly eleven days in culture, the CD4+ T cells were isolated. PCR-confirmed SARS-CoV-2 infection occurred in the person between March and December 2020. Two-dose BNT162b2 or mRNA-1273 vaccination was given to participants. On day 3 and again on day 7, half the medium was replaced with IL-2 medium. V dropped 7 bases and J dropped 0; count of bases not matched to a gene: 7. Germline assignment: CDR1 SQVTM and CDR2 ANQGSEA. The CDR3 runs 15 residues. The chain couples TRBV29-1 to TRBJ1-4; 8 bases align to TRBD1. This specimen was CD4+ T cells from PBMCs cultured with SARS-CoV-2 spike peptides, taken after COVID-19 vaccination. This TCR derives from a human donor who had a prior SARS-CoV-2 infection. Here the CDR3 DNA reads TGCAGCGCGACAGGGGATCAATCAACTAATGAAAAACTGTTTTTT. Its translation: CSATGDQSTNEKLFF.